These T cell receptor beta chains were read from a single sample in a study of vaccination and CD4 T cells after COVID-19. No antigen has been assigned to these receptors. A single record per CDR3 protein comes from TCRdb applying MiXCR to the PCR reads. Counted here are under 20,000 distinct CDR3 sequences, around 42% occurring once; the ten biggest clones make up about 3%. The sequenced sample was CD4+ T cells from blood, cultured in vitro, obtained after SARS-CoV-2 vaccination. These TCRs come from a human donor who had recovered from COVID-19. CDR3s include the opening cysteine and the closing phenylalanine or tryptophan. The order of the fields is CDR3 DNA, CDR3 protein, J gene, clone size, V gene, D gene. The D gene is left open where the match is weak. The size of a clone is reported for some rows only, either as once, few or many, or as a class for expanded clones.

cdr3_nt: TGTGCCAGCAGCTTGGCCGGGACAGCAAATTCACCCCTCCACTTT
cdr3_aa: CASSLAGTANSPLHF
j_call: TRBJ1-6
clone_size: -
v_call: TRBV5-4
d_call: TRBD1

cdr3_nt: TGTGCCAGCAGTTTTCAAACACCTCCCTATGGCTACACCTTC
cdr3_aa: CASSFQTPPYGYTF
j_call: TRBJ1-2
clone_size: -
v_call: TRBV28
d_call: -

cdr3_nt: TGTGCCAGCAGCTTAGTGGACAGGCGAAATTCACCCCTCCACTTT
cdr3_aa: CASSLVDRRNSPLHF
j_call: TRBJ1-6
clone_size: -
v_call: TRBV7-9
d_call: TRBD1

cdr3_nt: TGCAGCGTTGATACCGGGACAGGGGTCCAAGAGACCCAGTACTTC
cdr3_aa: CSVDTGTGVQETQYF
j_call: TRBJ2-5
clone_size: -
v_call: TRBV29-1
d_call: TRBD1

cdr3_nt: TGCAGTGCTAGAAACCCGGGACAGGGAGGGACCCAGTACTTC
cdr3_aa: CSARNPGQGGTQYF
j_call: TRBJ2-5
clone_size: few
v_call: TRBV20-1
d_call: TRBD1

cdr3_nt: TGTGCCAGCAGCTTGACAGGGGACTCACCCCTCCACTTT
cdr3_aa: CASSLTGDSPLHF
j_call: TRBJ1-6
clone_size: -
v_call: TRBV7-2
d_call: TRBD1

cdr3_nt: TGTGCCAGCAGTCCAACCGGGACGGTGAACACTGAAGCTTTCTTT
cdr3_aa: CASSPTGTVNTEAFF
j_call: TRBJ1-1
clone_size: -
v_call: TRBV7-3
d_call: -

cdr3_nt: TGTGCCACCAGCTTTAGCGGGGAAACCGGGGAGCTGTTTTTT
cdr3_aa: CATSFSGETGELFF
j_call: TRBJ2-2
clone_size: -
v_call: TRBV15
d_call: TRBD2

cdr3_nt: TGTGCCAGCAGCAAGAGCTCCTATAATTCACCCCTCCACTTT
cdr3_aa: CASSKSSYNSPLHF
j_call: TRBJ1-6
clone_size: -
v_call: TRBV7-2
d_call: -

cdr3_nt: TGCAGTGCTAAGACAGCAGGGGATTGGGGCTACACCTTC
cdr3_aa: CSAKTAGDWGYTF
j_call: TRBJ1-2
clone_size: -
v_call: TRBV20-1
d_call: -

cdr3_nt: TGTGCCAGCAGTTTAATCTGGGCAGGGTATGGCTACACCTTC
cdr3_aa: CASSLIWAGYGYTF
j_call: TRBJ1-2
clone_size: few
v_call: TRBV28
d_call: -

cdr3_nt: TGTGCCAGCAGTCTACACAGGGACATTCAGCCCCAGCATTTT
cdr3_aa: CASSLHRDIQPQHF
j_call: TRBJ1-5
clone_size: few
v_call: TRBV28
d_call: -

cdr3_nt: TGTGCCAGCAGTTACGGGACACACCAAGAGACCCAGTACTTC
cdr3_aa: CASSYGTHQETQYF
j_call: TRBJ2-5
clone_size: -
v_call: TRBV6-2/TRBV6-3
d_call: -

cdr3_nt: TGTGCCAGTAGCATCGTGAACACTGAAGCTTTCTTT
cdr3_aa: CASSIVNTEAFF
j_call: TRBJ1-1
clone_size: -
v_call: TRBV19
d_call: -

cdr3_nt: TGTGCCAGCAGCTTAGCCCCCGGGATCGAGGCTTTCTTT
cdr3_aa: CASSLAPGIEAFF
j_call: TRBJ1-1
clone_size: -
v_call: TRBV7-2
d_call: -

cdr3_nt: TGTGCCAGCAGCCCACATCTCCCGGGACTAGCGGGAGGTTTTCCGGAGACCCAGTACTTC
cdr3_aa: CASSPHLPGLAGGFPETQYF
j_call: TRBJ2-5
clone_size: few
v_call: TRBV7-8
d_call: TRBD2

cdr3_nt: TGCAGTGCTCCGGGGCAGGGTTTGAACACTGAAGCTTTCTTT
cdr3_aa: CSAPGQGLNTEAFF
j_call: TRBJ1-1
clone_size: -
v_call: TRBV20-1
d_call: -

cdr3_nt: TGTGCCAGCCGGCTTGCTAATTCACCCCTCCACTTT
cdr3_aa: CASRLANSPLHF
j_call: TRBJ1-6
clone_size: -
v_call: TRBV11-2
d_call: -

cdr3_nt: TGTGCCACCAGCAGAGATCTCGGGGGATTTAATGGCTACACCTTC
cdr3_aa: CATSRDLGGFNGYTF
j_call: TRBJ1-2
clone_size: -
v_call: TRBV15
d_call: -

cdr3_nt: TGTGCCAGTACCTCCTTTGGGCTAGGGAATCAGCCCCAGCATTTT
cdr3_aa: CASTSFGLGNQPQHF
j_call: TRBJ1-5
clone_size: -
v_call: TRBV19
d_call: -

cdr3_nt: TGTGCCAGCAGTTTAAGGGGTAGGGCCACTGAAGCTTTCTTT
cdr3_aa: CASSLRGRATEAFF
j_call: TRBJ1-1
clone_size: -
v_call: TRBV27
d_call: -

cdr3_nt: TGTGCCAGCAGTTACGACGGCAGGGAAAGAGAGACCCAGTACTTC
cdr3_aa: CASSYDGRERETQYF
j_call: TRBJ2-5
clone_size: -
v_call: TRBV6-5
d_call: -

cdr3_nt: TGTGCCATCAGGCATCTCAATGGGGAAAAACTGTTTTTT
cdr3_aa: CAIRHLNGEKLFF
j_call: TRBJ1-4
clone_size: -
v_call: TRBV10-3
d_call: -

cdr3_nt: TGCGCCAGCAGCCAAGGGAGGTTCGGGACCCTTGGGAGCAATCAGCCCCAGCATTTT
cdr3_aa: CASSQGRFGTLGSNQPQHF
j_call: TRBJ1-5
clone_size: -
v_call: TRBV4-1
d_call: -

cdr3_nt: TGTGCCAGCAGTTTCCGTCGGAATTCACCCCTCCACTTT
cdr3_aa: CASSFRRNSPLHF
j_call: TRBJ1-6
clone_size: few
v_call: TRBV12-3/TRBV12-4
d_call: -

cdr3_nt: TGTGCCAGCGCCGAGCCCGGACAGGAAAACGAGCAGTACTTC
cdr3_aa: CASAEPGQENEQYF
j_call: TRBJ2-7
clone_size: -
v_call: TRBV28
d_call: TRBD1

cdr3_nt: TGTGCCAGTAGTATAGCAACGGGACAGGGGGGTGTGACCCAGTACTTC
cdr3_aa: CASSIATGQGGVTQYF
j_call: TRBJ2-5
clone_size: few
v_call: TRBV19
d_call: TRBD1

cdr3_nt: TGCAGTGCACAGGGGGGCGGTCGGGATAATTCACCCCTCCACTTT
cdr3_aa: CSAQGGGRDNSPLHF
j_call: TRBJ1-6
clone_size: -
v_call: TRBV20-1
d_call: TRBD1

cdr3_nt: TGTGCCAGCAGTACCGGGACAGGCAATCAGCCCCAGCATTTT
cdr3_aa: CASSTGTGNQPQHF
j_call: TRBJ1-5
clone_size: -
v_call: TRBV6-2/TRBV6-3
d_call: TRBD1

cdr3_nt: TGTGCCAGCAGCCCCGGAACAGGGTGGAATAGCGCTGAAGCTTTCTTT
cdr3_aa: CASSPGTGWNSAEAFF
j_call: TRBJ1-1
clone_size: -
v_call: TRBV5-6
d_call: -

cdr3_nt: TGTGCCAGCAGCTCAGAGGGGAATTATCAGCCCCAGCATTTT
cdr3_aa: CASSSEGNYQPQHF
j_call: TRBJ1-5
clone_size: few
v_call: TRBV7-8
d_call: -

cdr3_nt: TGCAGTGCTAACATCCCCGGGACAGGGGGCGAAAAACTGTTTTTT
cdr3_aa: CSANIPGTGGEKLFF
j_call: TRBJ1-4
clone_size: once
v_call: TRBV20-1
d_call: TRBD1

cdr3_nt: TGTGCCAGCAGCTTAGCAAGGGCAGGAAACACCATATATTTT
cdr3_aa: CASSLARAGNTIYF
j_call: TRBJ1-3
clone_size: few
v_call: TRBV7-2
d_call: -

cdr3_nt: TGTGCCAGCAGCCTTGGGACTGCAGCCCCTAACTATGGCTACACCTTC
cdr3_aa: CASSLGTAAPNYGYTF
j_call: TRBJ1-2
clone_size: -
v_call: TRBV5-6
d_call: -

cdr3_nt: TGTGCCAGCAGTTATAGCACCGGGGAGCTGTTTTTT
cdr3_aa: CASSYSTGELFF
j_call: TRBJ2-2
clone_size: -
v_call: TRBV12-3/TRBV12-4
d_call: -

cdr3_nt: TGTGCCACCCCCGCCACAGATACGCAGTATTTT
cdr3_aa: CATPATDTQYF
j_call: TRBJ2-3
clone_size: -
v_call: TRBV27
d_call: -

cdr3_nt: TGCAGTGCTAGTACGAAATCCTACGAGCAGTACTTC
cdr3_aa: CSASTKSYEQYF
j_call: TRBJ2-7
clone_size: few
v_call: TRBV20-1
d_call: -

cdr3_nt: TGTGCCAGCAGCCACGGGAGGGCAGCAGATACGCAGTATTTT
cdr3_aa: CASSHGRAADTQYF
j_call: TRBJ2-3
clone_size: few
v_call: TRBV7-9
d_call: TRBD2

cdr3_nt: TGTGCCAGCAGCAGAGGTAGCGGTCCTTCCTACGAGCAGTACTTC
cdr3_aa: CASSRGSGPSYEQYF
j_call: TRBJ2-7
clone_size: -
v_call: TRBV27
d_call: -

cdr3_nt: TGTGCCACCAGTGATCGGGACGGCCAAGAGACCCAGTACTTC
cdr3_aa: CATSDRDGQETQYF
j_call: TRBJ2-5
clone_size: few
v_call: TRBV24-1
d_call: -

cdr3_nt: TGTGCCAGCAGCTTAACGATAAGGACTAGCGGGGGGTACGAGCAGTACTTC
cdr3_aa: CASSLTIRTSGGYEQYF
j_call: TRBJ2-7
clone_size: once
v_call: TRBV7-2
d_call: TRBD2

cdr3_nt: TGTGCCAGCAGTGTCGGGACTAGCGGGACCCAAGAGACCCAGTACTTC
cdr3_aa: CASSVGTSGTQETQYF
j_call: TRBJ2-5
clone_size: -
v_call: TRBV2
d_call: TRBD2